This TCR beta chain was obtained from a study of blood T cells in healthy people across ages. The table lists this clonotype with a few counts. The second PCR ran roughly 6 to 11 cycles with a sample-barcoded 5' primer and J-beta primers. MiXCR, run by TCRdb on the 5' RACE reads, gives a single entry per CDR3 protein. The sample has approximately 1.5 million distinct CDR3 sequences; roughly 32% are singletons. The receptor was isolated from a woman in her twenties or thirties in good health. The specimen was blood.

As DNA, the CDR3 is TGCAGTGCTAGAGATCTCAGTCTTGCCGGGCGCTACACCTTC. As protein: CSARDLSLAGRYTF. V is TRBV20-1 and J is TRBJ1-2; D is unresolved. Germline loops: CDR1 DFQATT, CDR2 SNEGSKA (reference sequence). The CDR3 covers 14 residues. With 0 bases removed from V and 9 bases from J, the gap between germline ends came to 17 bases.